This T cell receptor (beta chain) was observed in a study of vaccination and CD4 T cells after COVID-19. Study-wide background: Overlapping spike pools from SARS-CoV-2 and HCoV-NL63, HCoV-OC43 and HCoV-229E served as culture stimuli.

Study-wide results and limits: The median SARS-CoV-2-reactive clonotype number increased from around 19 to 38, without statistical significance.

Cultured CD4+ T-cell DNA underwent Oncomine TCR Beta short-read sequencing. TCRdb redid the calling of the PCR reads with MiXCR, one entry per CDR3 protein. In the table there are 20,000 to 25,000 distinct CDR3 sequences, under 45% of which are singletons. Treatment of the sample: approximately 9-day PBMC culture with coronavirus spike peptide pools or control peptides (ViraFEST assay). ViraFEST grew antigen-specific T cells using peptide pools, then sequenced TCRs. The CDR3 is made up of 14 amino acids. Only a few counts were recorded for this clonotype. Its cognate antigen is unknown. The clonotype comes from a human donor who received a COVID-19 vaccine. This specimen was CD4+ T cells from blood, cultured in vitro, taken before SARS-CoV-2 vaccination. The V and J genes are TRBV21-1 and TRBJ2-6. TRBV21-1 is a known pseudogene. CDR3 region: CASVGSSGANVLTF. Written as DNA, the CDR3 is TGTGCCAGCGTCGGGAGCTCTGGGGCCAACGTCCTGACTTTC.